This T cell receptor (beta chain) is drawn from a study of cytomegalovirus exposure and HLA in healthy donors (dated by TCRdb to about 2017). As for the study more broadly: An earlier analysis of more than 550 of the donors reported 276 Gb of sequence data and 117 million unique TCR beta sequences obtained from some 200 million T cells. Rather than drawing on any new phenotypic data, the later analysis identified candidate immune exposures from TCR beta sequences and the way those sequences occurred across donors. The number of donors typed differed by locus, with about 629-630 for A, B, C, DRB1 and DQB1, over 500 for DQA1, 600 to 610 for DPA1, and some 440 for DPB1. A later analysis re-analyzed previously published TCR beta repertoires from about 600 donors and added high-resolution HLA genotyping to study TCR occurrence patterns. To predict cytomegalovirus infection status, the study brought together high-throughput TCR immunosequencing, statistical association of individual TCRs with disease status, and machine learning. Alongside the repertoire data, information on donor age, sex, ethnicity and CMV serostatus was compiled. All discovery cohort repertoires had been generated using a single sequencing platform. Several DR-DQ haplotypes were treated as single units for association and clustering because of strong linkage in the cohort. About 280 gigabases of sequencing data and around 87 million unique TCR sequences were included in an early release covering roughly 600 HLA-typed donors. An earlier analysis of approximately 500 of the donors applied high-throughput TCR beta sequencing to assess whether each TCR beta V gene segment acted as functional or pseudogenic. The aim of the study was to test whether cataloging public T cell receptors could identify signatures of past pathogen exposure. The study profiled the T cell repertoires of about 640 subjects by immunosequencing and related them to cytomegalovirus serostatus. A separate validation cohort of approximately 130 different subjects was used in addition to the approximately 700-subject first cohort. In a later genetic analysis, genome-wide SNP genotypes for about three fifths of the 666 donors were used, and that subset was treated as a discovery cohort. Class I and class II HLA loci were covered by the typing at four-digit resolution. Among the roughly 370 genotyped donors, under 90% belonged to the genetic ancestry cluster associated with self-reported Caucasian donors. Across some 400 genotyped donors of the cohort, an average of about 250,000 unique TCR beta nucleotide sequences per donor were sequenced, and around 19% of those sequences were non-productive.

Points on this clone: Its recognized antigen is unknown. The sample holds no much larger clone one base away, and base qualities are not on file.

Cut back by 4 bases and 12 bases, the V and J ends lie 16 bases apart. The CDR3 contains 13 residues, cysteine and phenylalanine counted. CDR3 DNA is the only sequence kept; it has 39 bases, read in frame from the first base. The germline V gene yields SNHLY for CDR1 and FYNNEI for CDR2. The library was built by means of the immunoSEQ multiplex PCR assay. For the multiplex PCR, a mixture combining 60 forward primers for TCR Vbeta segments and 13 reverse primers for TCR Jbeta segments was used. A multiplex PCR assay on genomic DNA amplified the CDR3 region of rearranged TCR beta genes. The Illumina HiSeq System was used to sequence the amplified TCR beta libraries as 87-base-pair reads. For the original study's pipeline: A later analysis counted about 76 million unique TCR beta chains across the 640 or so repertoires, and approximately 11 million of these chains were shared by at least two donors. Raw reads were error-corrected and collapsed into unique sequences with a nearest-neighbor algorithm that merged closely related sequences to remove PCR and sequencing errors. CDR3 sequences were aligned to IMGT reference sequences to assign V, D and J gene segments. Each retained sequence needed at least a six-nucleotide match to both a V gene segment and a J gene segment. A rearrangement counted as productive if the CDR3 had no stop codons and remained in frame with V and J, and every other rearrangement counted as non-productive. Following IMGT convention, CDR3 was defined as the stretch from the second conserved V-encoded cysteine to the conserved J-encoded phenylalanine. Sequences without an unambiguous match to a single V gene segment were excluded from the earlier analysis of several hundred of the donors. An earlier analysis of 550 to 650 of the donors classified V segments as functional when productive rearrangements were above 56.7% and as segregating when the standard deviation between donors was above 5%. A statistical classification framework was developed to diagnose cytomegalovirus status using the catalog of TCR beta chain sequences. V and J gene assignment, in a later analysis, came from comparing TCR nucleotide sequences with IMGT/GENE-DB human TR gene sequences. The TCRdist pipeline was used in a later analysis to assign CDR3 sequences and most-parsimonious VDJ recombination scenarios. A later analysis defined each TCR beta chain by its CDR3 amino acid sequence plus V-gene family, and excluded reads lacking a unique V-gene family. A later analysis removed 500 to 600 highly shared, low-generation-probability nucleotide sequences to deal with suspected cross-contamination and a sequencing artifact. For each public chain, a later analysis derived a clonal expansion index from normalized ranks of inferred template counts within each repertoire. A later analysis computed generation probabilities with a VDJ recombination model fitted to out-of-frame rearrangements, and checked the results against IGoR. In a later analysis, TCR-TCR, TCR-HLA and TCR-CMV co-occurrence was scored with hypergeometric tests, and a repertoire-size bias correction was applied to TCR pairs. A later analysis estimated false discovery rates by permuting HLA or CMV assignments 20 times. In a later analysis, co-occurring TCRs were grouped using DBSCAN, and TCRdist sequence similarity was added for clustering within HLA-allele-positive subsets. Repertoires with fewer than 30,000 or more than 120,000 public chains were left out of co-occurrence clustering, as were a handful of repertoires with anomalous nucleotide sharing. This immuneACCESS table, as held by TCRdb, lists in-frame sequences with V and J called but not all clones. Of the missing ones, under half trace to an unresolved V gene in checked studies; the others have no known cause. Clonal size and the V and J genes are those of that table, whereas D and trimming came from the DNA. The sample records around 150,000 clones, over 70% of which are singletons. Roughly 1.4% of the sample belongs to the ten largest clones.

Overall study results and their limits: A later analysis found that TCR association rates varied across HLA loci, with DRB1 alleles showing the most associated TCRs and HLA-C alleles the fewest. Several of the top co-occurrence clusters appeared to be linked to parvovirus B19, influenza, CMV and Epstein-Barr virus, according to a later analysis. Only TCR beta chains were sequenced in this cohort, and the absence of alpha or paired-chain data limited detectable features. Correlated functional status among segregating V segments might reflect linkage disequilibrium, but an unknown experimental factor could not be ruled out. Strong co-occurrence of HLA alleles, especially DR and DQ, made assigning TCR associations to individual alleles difficult. Broadly in line with IMGT annotations, most TCR beta V segments showed up in productive rearrangements about 87% or about 30% of the time in an earlier analysis of around 550 of the donors. A further reported finding was that TCR beta sequences accurately predicted the HLA-A and HLA-B alleles for most subjects in the first cohort. In vitro tests confirmed that a few of the cytomegalovirus-associated TCR beta chains recognize cytomegalovirus antigens. The presence/absence analyses assumed that sequencing depth was roughly uniform across donors, and that assumption may not be true. A later genetic analysis reported fewer N-insertions in productive TCRs among donors in an Asian-associated ancestry cluster than the roughly 620-donor mean. Because counts were too low, 15 to 20 rarely observed V segments, including chromosome 9 orphons, were left out of the earlier analysis of some 600 of the donors. Compared with equally common non-associated chains, HLA-associated TCR beta chains in a later analysis were more clonally expanded and had lower generation probabilities. For the cohort, immune exposure information was limited to CMV serostatus. The authors suggested that the approach could potentially be generalized to other disease states and immunological phenotypes. In both the original and validation cohorts, the classifier was reported to diagnose cytomegalovirus status with high specificity and sensitivity. Because HLA typing was missing for some donors at each locus, association tests included only the typed subset. V-gene and J-gene trimming of TCR beta chains was associated with a missense DCLRE1C variant in a later genetic analysis, and the association was replicated in an independent cohort. The study listed approximately 150 TCR beta chains as associated with cytomegalovirus. A later analysis found that most CMV-associated TCR beta chains appeared HLA-restricted, with HLA associations seemingly driven largely by CMV exposure. Some IMGT-functional V segments, including TRBV6-2 and TRBV6-3, could not be distinguished by the 87-base-pair reads and were therefore excluded. While some public TCRs were present in many individuals, most TCR sequences turned up only very rarely across donors. A cluster of highly shared sequence variants was judged likely to be a technical artifact of the sequencing pipeline. In a later analysis, about 17,000 TCR beta sequences were associated with specific HLA alleles at a false discovery rate of 0.05.

The cohort comprised 666 healthy bone marrow donors. At the time of sampling, every cohort member was nominally healthy, though immune exposures that went unrecorded were likely present. The donor was CMV seronegative and was included in the group of about 400 seronegative cohort members. Each donor provided a peripheral blood sample, and peripheral blood mononuclear cells were used for TCR beta sequencing. Genomic DNA was extracted from the blood cell samples with the Qiagen DNeasy Blood Extraction Kit. This chain is built from TRBV2 and TRBJ2-1; TRBD2 is perhaps the D gene, given 5 matching bases. The material sequenced was PBMCs. The TCR was taken from a young woman in good health and CMV-seronegative. This receptor has the CDR3 CASSGSLGSVQFF. The nucleotide sequence is TGTGCCAGCAGTGGATCCTTAGGGAGTGTGCAGTTCTTC.